Below, 13 T cell receptor beta chains from the same sample are listed, as sequenced in a study of identical twins. One entry per CDR3 protein, called by TCRdb with MiXCR from the 5' RACE reads. The table includes 200,000 to 250,000 distinct CDR3 sequences, roughly a tenth detected once. The specimen sequenced was memory T cells sorted from blood. The receptors shown here come from a man aged 45-65 years in good health.

This clonotype was counted ten times or more. V is TRBV4-3 and J is TRBJ2-2; unclear D gene. In germline, CDR1 is LGHNA, CDR2 YSLEER. The CDR3 consists of 18 residues. V shed 0 bases and J shed 0 bases, with 14 bases lying between them. CDR3: CASSQEPLTQTNTGELFF. The CDR3 coding sequence is TGCGCCAGCAGCCAAGAGCCCCTGACTCAGACGAACACCGGGGAGCTGTTTTTT.

This clonotype was recorded at least ten times. The chain uses TRBV7-2 and TRBJ1-6, with a tentative D call TRBD1 (6 bases). Trimming removed 1 base from V and 10 bases from J, with 14 bases in between. From germline, CDR1 is SGHTA and CDR2 FQGNSA. This CDR3 has 15 residues. The CDR3 here is CASSLDSGARSPLHF. CDR3 nucleotides: TGTGCCAGCAGCTTAGATTCGGGGGCAAGGTCACCCCTCCACTTT.

In this sample, this clonotype turned up many times. The V call is TRBV20-1, the J call TRBJ2-1; 7 bases match TRBD2. J lost 1 base, V lost 5 bases, and 8 bases had no gene match. This CDR3 has 15 amino acids. Germline V CDR1 and CDR2: DFQATT, SNEGSKA (reference sequence). The CDR3 DNA reads as TGCAGTGCTGCCCAGCGGGGCCTTTCCTACAATGAGCAGTTCTTC. Amino acids: CSAAQRGLSYNEQFF.

This clonotype was seen more than once but under ten times. The chain has TRBV25-1 and TRBJ1-1; no definite D call. CDR1 is MGHDK, CDR2 SYGVNS, per germline. The CDR3 contains 11 residues. V was clipped by 6 bases and J by 4 bases, with 6 bases between them. The DNA for the CDR3 is TGTGCCAGCAGGTGGGGCACTGAAGCTTTCTTT. Its protein is CASRWGTEAFF. Full variable domain (rest looked up from reference TRBV25-1 and TRBJ1-1): EADIYQTPRYLVIGTGKKITLECSQTMGHDKMYWYQQDPGMELHLIHYSYGVNSTEKGDLSSESTVSRIRTEHFPLTLESARPSHTSQYLCASRWGTEAFFGQGTRLTVV.

This clonotype appeared many times. V and J are TRBV20-1 and TRBJ1-1; TRBD1 matches 7 bases. The junction had 3 bases not matched to a gene; V was cut back by 2 bases and J by 0 bases. CDR3 length: 14 amino acids. Germline CDR1 DFQATT, CDR2 SNEGSKA (reference sequence). This CDR3 reads CSARPGTVNTEAFF. As DNA, the CDR3 is TGCAGTGCTAGACCGGGGACAGTGAACACTGAAGCTTTCTTT.

In this sample, this clonotype turned up many times. The chain recombines TRBV23-1 with TRBJ2-3; 7 positions match TRBD1. TRBV23-1 is an ORF for which the function is uncertain. CDR3 size: 17 residues. The V gene end was trimmed by 5 bases and the J gene end by 3 bases; junction bases not matched to a gene: 14. This CDR3 is CASSRGLWGAQTDTQYF. The CDR3 DNA reads TGCGCCAGCAGTAGGGGGCTTTGGGGCGCCCAGACAGATACGCAGTATTTT.

The V and J genes are TRBV20-1 and TRBJ1-6; D may be TRBD1 (6 bases). Trimming cost V 7 bases and J 7 bases, with 14 bases left between them. CDR3 length: 13 residues. Germline V gives CDR1 DFQATT, CDR2 SNEGSKA (reference sequence). The CDR3 loop is CSGRGALNSPLHF. CDR3 DNA sequence: TGCAGTGGGAGGGGGGCCCTAAATTCACCCCTCCACTTT.

Many counts were recorded for this clonotype. The V call is TRBV20-1, the J call TRBJ1-5, with D maybe TRBD1 (5 bases). The length of the CDR3 is 14 residues. Germline V gene data show CDR1 as DFQATT and CDR2 as SNEGSKA (reference sequence). The V end lost 4 bases, the J end lost 0 bases, and 10 bases lay between the germline ends. The CDR3, as DNA: TGCAGTGCTATACGGGACTATAGCAATCAGCCCCAGCATTTT. It specifies CSAIRDYSNQPQHF.

This clonotype was seen many times. The V and J genes are TRBV30 and TRBJ1-1; D might be TRBD1 (5 bases). CDR1 is GTSNPN and CDR2 is SVGIG in the germline V gene (reference sequence). Deletions cut 5 bases from V and 2 bases from J, with 9 bases between. The CDR3 contains 12 residues. CDR3 DNA sequence: TGTGCCTGGGGGACGGTAAACACTGAAGCTTTCTTT. Its translation is CAWGTVNTEAFF.

V and J are TRBV28 and TRBJ2-7; no clear D. The CDR3 is 12 amino acids. Germline CDR1 MDHEN, CDR2 SYDVKM. V was clipped by 6 bases and J by 3 bases, with 9 bases between them. CDR3 residues: CASSQTGYEQYF. DNA for the CDR3: TGTGCCAGCAGCCAAACGGGCTACGAGCAGTACTTC.

At least ten counts were recorded for this clonotype. The chain has TRBV29-1 and TRBJ2-1; 9 bases fit TRBD2. In germline, CDR1 is SQVTM, CDR2 ANQGSEA. J was trimmed by 9 bases and V by 8 bases; bases with no gene match: 11. The CDR3 consists of 13 residues. CDR3 loop: CSCLREGPGEQFF. The CDR3 DNA reads as TGCAGCTGCCTGCGGGAGGGCCCCGGTGAGCAGTTCTTC.

V is TRBV14 and J is TRBJ2-3; TRBD2 matches at 11 bases. Per germline, CDR1 SGHDN and CDR2 FVKESK. The CDR3 extends over 16 amino acids. V dropped 4 bases and J dropped 6; count of bases not matched to a gene: 9. The CDR3 sequence: CASSRGTSGMGDTQYF. Here the CDR3 DNA reads TGTGCCAGCAGCCGAGGGACTAGCGGTATGGGGGATACGCAGTATTTT.

Of note for this clonotype: A much bigger clone sits one base away, suggesting this may be a read error. The chain combines TRBV5-1 with TRBJ2-1; D is uncertain. CDR3 length: 16 residues. The germline V gene encodes CDR1 SGHRS and CDR2 YFSETQ. The CDR3 reads CASSLEGASSSNEQFF. The CDR3 nucleotides are TGCGCCAGCAGCTTGGAGGGCGCATCCTCCTCCAATGAGCAGTTCTTC.